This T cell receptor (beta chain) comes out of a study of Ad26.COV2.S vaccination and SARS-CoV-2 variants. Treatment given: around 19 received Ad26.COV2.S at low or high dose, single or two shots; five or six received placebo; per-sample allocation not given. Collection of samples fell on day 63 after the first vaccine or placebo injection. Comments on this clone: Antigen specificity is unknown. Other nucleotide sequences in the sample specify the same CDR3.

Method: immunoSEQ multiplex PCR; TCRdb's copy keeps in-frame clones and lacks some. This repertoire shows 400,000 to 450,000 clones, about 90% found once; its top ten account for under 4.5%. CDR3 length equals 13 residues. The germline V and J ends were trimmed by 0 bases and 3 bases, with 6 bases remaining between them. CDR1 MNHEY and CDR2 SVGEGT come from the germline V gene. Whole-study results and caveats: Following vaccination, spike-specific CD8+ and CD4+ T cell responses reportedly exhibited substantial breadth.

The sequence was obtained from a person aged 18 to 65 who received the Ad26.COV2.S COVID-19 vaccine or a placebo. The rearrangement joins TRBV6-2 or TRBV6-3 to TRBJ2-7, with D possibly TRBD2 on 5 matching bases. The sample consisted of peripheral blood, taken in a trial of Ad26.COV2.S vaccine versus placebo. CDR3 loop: CASSYSGSYEQYF. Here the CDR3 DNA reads TGTGCCAGCAGTTACTCGGGGAGCTACGAGCAGTACTTC.